This T cell receptor beta chain came from a study of blood T cell repertoires in COVID-19. As for the study in general: Specimens from acute and convalescent COVID-19 originated in the United States, Italy and Spain. In each case, the material was cDNA or gDNA derived from T cells, B-cell-depleted T cells, or PBMCs.

Germline-derived CDR1 and CDR2 are SGHRS and YFSETQ. This CDR3 comprises 16 residues. V gave up 3 bases and J gave up 3 bases; unmatched junction bases: 7. Only in-frame clones appear in the TCRdb table, and some are missing; sequencing was by immunoSEQ multiplex PCR. Among over 400,000 clones listed, 85% to 90% were seen once. The chain employs TRBV5-1 and TRBJ2-3; TRBD2 aligns across 10 bases. What was sequenced was peripheral blood. This clonotype originated in a woman aged 50 to 60 with COVID-19, enrolled during active disease. Here the CDR3 reads CASSSEPSGGTDTQYF. CDR3 nucleotides: TGCGCCAGCAGCTCTGAACCTAGCGGGGGAACAGATACGCAGTATTTT.